These T cell receptor beta chains were read from a single sample in a study of control samples from healthy donors and cancer patients. Sequencing was performed with immunoSEQ multiplex PCR; in TCRdb, only in-frame clones are kept and a portion is missing. The sample data list roughly 200,000 clones. Sequencing input: blood. These receptors all come from a woman aged 25 to 39 in good health. Each CDR3 is given with its conserved first and last residue. The order of the fields is J gene, V gene, D gene, CDR3 protein, CDR3 DNA. A D gene is named only where the DNA matches it firmly.

TRBJ2-7 TRBV25-1 . CASRTHKSSYEQYF TGTGCCAGCAGAACCCATAAGAGCTCCTACGAGCAGTACTTC
TRBJ2-7 TRBV6-1 . CASSEYEQYF TGTGCCAGCAGTGAGTACGAGCAGTACTTC
TRBJ1-4 TRBV5-1 . CASSSAPGQEKLFF TGCGCCAGCAGCAGCGCACCGGGCCAAGAAAAACTGTTTTTT
TRBJ1-2 TRBV3-1/TRBV3-2 . CASSQVYVSRYGYTF TGTGCCAGCAGCCAAGTTTACGTCAGTAGATATGGCTACACCTTC
TRBJ1-1 TRBV25-1 . CASSEEGTRNTEAFF TGTGCCAGCAGTGAGGAAGGTACGAGGAACACTGAAGCTTTCTTT
TRBJ2-7 TRBV27 . CASSWGPDYYEQYF TGTGCCAGCAGTTGGGGGCCCGATTACTACGAGCAGTACTTC
TRBJ1-2 TRBV7-9 . CASSHTGDPQGEAGYGYTF TGTGCCAGCAGCCACACCGGGGATCCGCAGGGCGAGGCTGGCTATGGCTACACCTTC
TRBJ2-7 TRBV5-6 TRBD2 CASSLGLAGTYEQYF TGTGCCAGCAGCTTGGGACTAGCGGGGACCTACGAGCAGTACTTC
TRBJ2-2 TRBV15 TRBD2 CATFSGGDTGELFF TGTGCCACCTTCTCGGGGGGGGACACCGGGGAGCTGTTTTTT
TRBJ1-1 TRBV5-1 . CATTDTMNTEAFF TGCGCCACGACCGACACCATGAACACTGAAGCTTTCTTT